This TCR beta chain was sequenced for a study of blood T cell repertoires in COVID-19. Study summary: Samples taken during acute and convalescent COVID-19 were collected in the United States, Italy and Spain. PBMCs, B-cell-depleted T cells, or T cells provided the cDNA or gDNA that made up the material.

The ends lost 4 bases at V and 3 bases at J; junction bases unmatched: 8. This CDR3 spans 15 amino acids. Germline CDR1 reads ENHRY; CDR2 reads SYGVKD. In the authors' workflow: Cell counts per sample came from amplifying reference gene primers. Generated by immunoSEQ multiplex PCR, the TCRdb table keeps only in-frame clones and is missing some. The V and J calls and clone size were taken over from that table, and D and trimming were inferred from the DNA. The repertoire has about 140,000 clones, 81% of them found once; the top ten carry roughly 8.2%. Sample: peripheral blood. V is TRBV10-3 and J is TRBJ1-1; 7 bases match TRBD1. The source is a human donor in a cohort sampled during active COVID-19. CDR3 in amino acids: CAISGQGGSDTEAFF. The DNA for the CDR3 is TGTGCCATCAGTGGACAGGGCGGTTCGGACACTGAAGCTTTCTTT.